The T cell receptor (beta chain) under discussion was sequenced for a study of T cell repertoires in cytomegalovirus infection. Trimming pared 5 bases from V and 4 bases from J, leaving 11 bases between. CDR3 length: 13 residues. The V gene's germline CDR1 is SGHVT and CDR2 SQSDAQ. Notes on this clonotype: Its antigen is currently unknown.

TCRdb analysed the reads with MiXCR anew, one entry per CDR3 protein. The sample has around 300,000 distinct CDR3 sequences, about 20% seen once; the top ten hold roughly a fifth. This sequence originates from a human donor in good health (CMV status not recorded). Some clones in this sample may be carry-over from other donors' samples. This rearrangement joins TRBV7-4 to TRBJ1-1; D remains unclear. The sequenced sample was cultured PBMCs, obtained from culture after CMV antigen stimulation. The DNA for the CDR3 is TGTGCCAGCAGCAGGTTGATCGGCACTGAAGCTTTCTTT. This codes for CASSRLIGTEAFF.